The sequence of this TCR beta chain was determined in a study of T cells in Graves' hyperthyroidism and ophthalmopathy. This clonotype was seen a handful of times. Germline V gene data show CDR1 as DFQATT and CDR2 as SNEGSKA (reference sequence). The CDR3 spans 14 residues. Deletions cut 0 bases from V and 5 bases from J, with 13 bases between. TCR beta CDR3 regions were amplified from RNA transcripts. The HTBI primer set was used in a first-round RT-PCR of the TCR CDR3. Using its own MiXCR run on the multiplex PCR reads, TCRdb lists one record per CDR3 protein. The repertoire consists of 600,000 to 900,000 distinct CDR3 sequences, with around 17% occurring once and the leading ten covering 8.4%.

The chain combines TRBV20-1 with TRBJ2-5; the D gene is possibly TRBD1 (6 bases). The source of this sequence is a man younger than 35 with Graves' hyperthyroidism. The sample consisted of blood. CDR3 DNA sequence: TGCAGTGCTAGAGATCGACGGACAGCTGAGACCCAGTACTTC. Its protein product is CSARDRRTAETQYF.